One sample yielded the 17 T cell receptor beta chains listed below, sequenced in a study of tissue T cells after allogeneic stem cell transplantation. Sequencing used immunoSEQ multiplex PCR; TCRdb keeps in-frame clones, though not all of them. The sample consists of a few thousand clones, under 65% of them appearing once. As to time point: mouse harvest day 7 after allogeneic transplant. The graft held 10^6 splenic CD5+ T cells and 10^7 T-cell-depleted bone marrow cells. Sequenced input: gut tissue. The receptors shown here come from a female BALB/c mouse given C57BL/6 T cells with graft-versus-host disease after an allogeneic hematopoietic cell transplant.

Remarks on this clone: Gene names are the mouse ones. The sequence runs out 1 residue before the end of the CDR3; the remainder is reconstructed from the germline J gene. V and J are TRBV19 and TRBJ1-5; the D gene is possibly TRBD1 (6 bases). This CDR3 region has 14 residues. Germline CDR1 and CDR2: FNHDT and SITEND (reference sequence). Trimming shortened V by 6 bases and J by 2 bases, and 12 bases separated the two germline ends. CDR3 sequence reads: CASKGGTYNQAPLF. The covered CDR3 bases are TGTGCCAGCAAGGGGGGGACATACAACCAGGCTCCGCTT. Filled out from reference TRBV19 and TRBJ1-5, the complete variable domain reads GGIITQTPKFLIGQEGQKLTLKCQQNFNHDTMYWYRQDSGKGLRLIYYSITENDLQKGDLSEGYDASREKKSSFSLTVTSAQKNEMAVFLCASKGGTYNQAPLFGEGTRLSVL.

This clone came up a few times. Gene and germline names: mouse. The CDR3 goes on 1 residue after the read ends, and that part is filled in from the germline J gene. V usage is TRBV26 and J usage is TRBJ2-7, with D hard to call. The V and J ends lost 4 bases and 4 bases respectively, with 5 bases between them. The CDR3 sequence is 11 residues long. CDR1 is KGHPV and CDR2 is FQNQEV in the germline V gene (reference sequence). Here the CDR3 reads CASSQDYEQYF. The sequenced part of the CDR3 DNA is TGTGCCAGCAGTCAGGATTATGAACAGTAC. The full variable domain, in which reference TRBV26 and TRBJ2-7 provide the parts outside the CDR3, is NSKVIQTPRYLVKGQGQKAKMRCIPEKGHPVVFWYQQNKNNEFKFLINFQNQEVLQQIDMTEKRFSAECPSNSPCSLEIQSSEAGDSALYLCASSQDYEQYFGPGTRLTVL.

This clone is medium-sized within its sample. Gene names follow the mouse nomenclature. The read gets to within 1 residue of the CDR3 end, and the germline J gene fills in the rest. The chain combines TRBV1 with TRBJ1-2, with D tentatively TRBD1 (5 bases). V was cut by 3 bases and J by 0 bases, with 11 bases left in between. The CDR3 totals 15 residues. The V gene's germline CDR1 is NSQYPW and CDR2 LRSPGD (reference sequence). This chain's CDR3 is CTCSARQYANSDYTF. CDR3 DNA (partial): TGCACCTGCAGTGCCCGACAGTATGCAAACTCCGACTACACC.

Points on this clone: Gene names denote mouse genes. The CDR3 extends 1 residue past the end of the read, so its final part is completed from the germline J gene. The chain joins TRBV23 to TRBJ1-1; the table's TRBD1 call for D was not verified on the DNA. CDR3 length: 14 amino acids. The V gene's germline CDR1 is KGHTA and CDR2 FQNQQP. This CDR3 reads CSSSQSTANTEVFF. The sequenced part of the CDR3 DNA is TGCTCCAGCAGTCAATCGACAGCAAACACAGAAGTCTTC.

A remark on this clone: Germline and genes here are mouse. Sequencing ends 1 residue short of the CDR3 end; the germline J gene provides the rest. Other DNA sequences in this sample translate to the same CDR3. This chain links TRBV1 with TRBJ2-4, with 8 bases fitting TRBD2. The CDR3 length is 17 residues. CDR1 and CDR2 (germline): NSQYPW, LRSPGD (reference sequence). Trimming took 0 bases from V and 1 from J; bases not matched to a gene: 6. CDR3 sequence reads: CTCSADRGGRGQNTLYF. The sequenced CDR3 bases are TGCACCTGCAGTGCAGATCGGGGGGGGCGGGGTCAAAACACCTTGTAC.

On this clone: Mouse germline and gene names are used. The CDR3 end lies 1 residue beyond the end of the read and is filled in from the germline J gene. The chain uses TRBV13-1 and TRBJ2-3; 10 nucleotides match TRBD2. After removal of 0 bases from V and 3 bases from J, the junction contained 1 base not matched to a gene. The CDR3 spans 15 residues. Germline values: CDR1 NSHNY, CDR2 SYGAGN. CDR3 DNA (partial): TGTGCCAGCAGTGATGCACTGGGGGGGGCAGAAACGCTGTAT. It codes for CASSDALGGAETLY. The whole CDR3 region reads CASSDALGGAETLYF.

As concerns this clone: These gene names are mouse names. The read is 1 residue too short to cover the CDR3 end, so that end is filled in from the germline J gene. The chain is built from TRBV12-1 and TRBJ2-5, with TRBD2 matching 9 bases. The CDR3 sequence is 14 residues long. CDR1 and CDR2 from the germline V gene are SGHSN and HYEKVE. After removal of 1 base from V and 6 bases from J, the junction contained 4 bases not matched to a gene. The part of the CDR3 DNA that was read is TGTGCCAGCTCTCTAAACTGGGGGGTTGACACCCAGTAC. Translated: CASSLNWGVDTQY. The entire CDR3 protein is CASSLNWGVDTQYF.

This clone is labeled as large. Mouse germline and gene names are used. The CDR3 extends 1 residue past the end of the read, so its final part is completed from the germline J gene. The genes are TRBV19 and TRBJ2-7; no reliable D call. Trimming took off 1 base at V and 3 bases at J, with 5 bases between the two ends. The germline V gene has CDR1 FNHDT and CDR2 SITEND (reference sequence). The length of the CDR3 is 12 residues. Partial CDR3 DNA: TGTGCCAGCAGTATATCCGGCTATGAACAGTAC. Residues: CASSISGYEQY. The whole CDR3 reads CASSISGYEQYF.

As regards this clone: Gene names are the mouse ones. The sequence runs out 1 residue before the end of the CDR3; the remainder is reconstructed from the germline J gene. The chain uses TRBV15 and TRBJ2-7, with D possibly TRBD2 on 5 matching bases. Per germline, CDR1 SGHND and CDR2 FRSKSL. V was shortened by 5 bases and J by 0 bases, with 11 bases between the two germline ends. The CDR3 is 14 residues long. CDR3 DNA (partial): TGTGCCAGCAGTCGCTGGGAGAGCTCCTATGAACAGTAC. This gives the protein CASSRWESSYEQY. The whole CDR3 protein is CASSRWESSYEQYF.

With regard to this clone: The genes are named according to mouse. The read ends 1 residue before the CDR3 terminus; that terminus is restored from the germline J gene. The chain employs TRBV26 and TRBJ1-2, with D hard to call. This CDR3 spans 12 amino acids. Germline-derived CDR1 and CDR2 are KGHPV and FQNQEV (reference sequence). V lost 8 bases and J lost 0, with 7 bases in between. The CDR3 reads CASGRSNSDYTF. The sequenced CDR3 bases are TGTGCCAGCGGACGGTCAAACTCCGACTACACC.

Comment on this clone: Mouse germline and gene names are used. The sequenced fragment ends 1 residue before the CDR3 boundary, so the rest is inferred from the germline J gene. V gene TRBV19 combines with J gene TRBJ2-2; either TRBD1 or TRBD2 may supply D (5 bases each). This CDR3 region has 14 residues. Germline V gives CDR1 FNHDT, CDR2 SITEND (reference sequence). Between the trimmed V and J ends, which lost 2 bases and 1 base, there was a span of 6 bases. CDR3 protein: CASSMGVNTGQLYF. The CDR3 DNA, read in part, is TGTGCCAGCAGTATGGGGGTAAACACCGGGCAGCTCTAC.

About this clone itself: Mouse germline and gene names are used. The read ends 1 residue shy of where the CDR3 ends; the end is completed using the germline J gene. V and J are TRBV5 and TRBJ1-3; tentatively, D is TRBD1 (5 bases). CDR1 is LGHNA and CDR2 is YNLKQL in the germline V gene (reference sequence). V dropped 0 bases and J dropped 4 bases, with 7 bases sitting between them. The CDR3 runs 14 residues. CDR3 DNA (partial): TGTGCCAGCAGCCAAGATTGGGGCGGAAATACGCTCTAT. Translated: CASSQDWGGNTLY. The entire CDR3 protein is CASSQDWGGNTLYF.

This clone was seen only once. Gene labels here are mouse ones. The CDR3 end lies 1 residue beyond the end of the read and is filled in from the germline J gene. The V gene is TRBV26, the J gene TRBJ2-4; no firm D call. This CDR3 is 13 amino acids long. Germline loops: CDR1 KGHPV, CDR2 FQNQEV (reference sequence). Trimming stripped 7 bases from V and 0 bases from J, with 8 bases between. The part of the CDR3 DNA that was read is TGTGCCAGCACCCCGACAAGTCAAAACACCTTGTAC. Protein: CASTPTSQNTLY. The entire CDR3 protein is CASTPTSQNTLYF.

This clone was seen a handful of times. Gene labels here are mouse ones. Sequencing ends 1 residue short of the CDR3 end; the germline J gene provides the rest. V is TRBV26 and J is TRBJ1-4; D is uncertain. The CDR3 spans 14 residues. The germline V gene has CDR1 KGHPV and CDR2 FQNQEV (reference sequence). The ends were cut back, 8 bases at V and 0 bases at J, with 10 bases in the middle. The sequenced CDR3 bases are TGTGCCAGCTCGACAAACCTTTCCAACGAAAGATTATTT. Protein sequence: CASSTNLSNERLF. The entire CDR3 is CASSTNLSNERLFF.

On this clone: Genes here carry mouse names. The CDR3 goes on 1 residue after the read ends, and that part is filled in from the germline J gene. At the DNA level, this CDR3 is encoded by other sequences in the same sample as well. The rearrangement uses TRBV31 and TRBJ2-7, with 12 bases fitting TRBD2. Germline-derived CDR1 and CDR2 are GKSSPN and SITVG. The CDR3 extends over 14 amino acids. The V segment lost 0 bases and the J segment 4 bases; nucleotides outside the gene matches: 1. The DNA read from the CDR3 is TGTGCCTGGAGTCTAGGGACTGGGGGGTATGAACAGTAC. It translates to CAWSLGTGGYEQY. The complete CDR3 protein is CAWSLGTGGYEQYF.

In its sample, this clone was seen a few times. The genes are named according to mouse. The CDR3 extends 1 residue past the end of the read, so its final part is completed from the germline J gene. The chain recombines TRBV13-2 with TRBJ2-2; D might be TRBD1 (6 bases). V was clipped by 5 bases and J by 8 bases, with 7 bases between them. The CDR3 is 11 amino acids. The germline CDR1 and CDR2 sequences are NNHNN and SYGAGS (reference sequence). CDR3 bases read: TGTGCCAGCGGCCAGGGGGGGCAGCTCTAC. Amino acid sequence: CASGQGGQLY. The whole CDR3 protein reads CASGQGGQLYF.

With regard to this clone: Gene labels here are mouse ones. The observed sequence ends 1 residue before the CDR3 terminus, with the missing tail filled in from the germline J gene. The chain carries TRBV26 and TRBJ1-1; TRBD1 agrees at 10 bases. J lost 6 bases, V lost 4 bases, and 2 bases had no gene match. The germline V gene encodes CDR1 KGHPV and CDR2 FQNQEV (reference sequence). CDR3 length: 13 residues. The sequenced part of the CDR3 DNA is TGTGCCAGCAGTCGGACAGGGGGACCAGAAGTCTTC. Translated, it gives CASSRTGGPEVF. The whole CDR3 sequence is CASSRTGGPEVFF.